What follows is one T cell receptor (beta chain) and its context. Antigen: not known. The source of the sample is a study of radiotherapy plus CTLA-4 blockade in lung cancer. As for the study in general: Objective response rate was 18%; disease control rate, around 30%.

The CDR3 contains 14 residues. Germline V gives CDR1 SGHRS, CDR2 YFSETQ. V gave up 4 bases and J gave up 7 bases; unmatched junction bases: 10. Whole-study results and caveats: TCR clones from tumors expanded in blood after radiotherapy plus ipilimumab.

The table came from immunoSEQ multiplex PCR; TCRdb's copy has only in-frame clones and leaves some out. The sample lists some 120,000 clones; around 84% were seen once. The receptor comes from a human donor with non-small cell lung cancer that progressed on radiotherapy plus ipilimumab. Some clones in this sample may be carry-over from other donors' samples. V gene TRBV5-1 combines with J gene TRBJ2-5; 7 bases line up with TRBD1. The sequenced sample was peripheral blood, obtained from a patient treated with radiotherapy plus ipilimumab. The DNA of the CDR3 is TGCGCCAGCAGCCAAGAACAGGGGTTTGGGACCCAGTACTTC. Amino acid sequence: CASSQEQGFGTQYF.